This TCR beta chain derives from a study of blood T cells in healthy people across ages. Study in general: About one barcoded TCR beta cDNA was captured per two T cells.

As to this clonotype: Its antigen is as yet unknown. Being one base from a much bigger clone, this may be a read error.

This CDR3 comprises 17 residues. Study-level results: Diversity estimates from one million T cells were considered underestimates. Naive and antigen-experienced cells were not separated, limiting conclusive comparison.

Sample-barcoded 5' priming and a J-beta primer mix drove a second PCR of roughly 7 to 11 cycles. Each CDR3 protein gets one entry after TCRdb re-called the 5' RACE reads with MiXCR. The sample includes approximately 810,000 distinct CDR3 sequences, 29% of them seen just once. Every donor provided approximately 9.2 milliliters of peripheral blood. The sample consisted of blood. The chain couples TRBV12-3 or TRBV12-4 to TRBJ1-6, with D perhaps matching TRBD1 (6 bases). This TCR was sampled from a woman older than 75 in good health. The CDR3 region is CASRLGETGIYNSPLHF. DNA of the CDR3: TGTGCCAGCAGGTTAGGCGAAACAGGGATCTATAATTCACCCCTCCACTTT.